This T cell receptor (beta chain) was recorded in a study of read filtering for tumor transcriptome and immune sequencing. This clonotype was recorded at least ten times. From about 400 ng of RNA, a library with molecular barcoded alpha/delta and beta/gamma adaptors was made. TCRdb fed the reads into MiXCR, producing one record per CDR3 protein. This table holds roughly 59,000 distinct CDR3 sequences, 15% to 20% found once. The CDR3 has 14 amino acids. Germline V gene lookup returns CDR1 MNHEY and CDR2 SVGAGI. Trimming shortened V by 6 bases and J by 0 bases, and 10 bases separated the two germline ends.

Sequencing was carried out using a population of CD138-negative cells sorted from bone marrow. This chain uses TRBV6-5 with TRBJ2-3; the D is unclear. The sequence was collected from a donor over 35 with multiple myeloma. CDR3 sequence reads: CASRPGTSTDTQYF. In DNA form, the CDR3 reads TGTGCCAGCAGACCGGGCACTAGCACAGATACGCAGTATTTT.